These T cell receptor beta chains were read from a single sample in a study of OX40 agonist ivuxolimab in advanced cancers. Some clones are missing from TCRdb's copy, which holds only in-frame ones; the method was immunoSEQ multiplex PCR. The sample holds just over 50,000 clones, 85% to 90% seen once. The sample here was CD4+ or CD8+ T cells sorted from blood, taken in a trial of the OX40 agonist ivuxolimab. The source is an adult with an advanced solid tumor such as melanoma, head and neck, liver or kidney cancer. Each CDR3 is given with its conserved first and last residue. Each record gives: J gene, V gene, clone size, D gene, CDR3 DNA, CDR3 protein. D genes are given only for firm matches. Clone size, where shown, is once, few, many, or a class for clones that have expanded.

TRBJ2-4 TRBV29-1 NA NA TGCAGCGTTGAAGTCCCGGGGAGCATGGACATTCAGTACTTC CSVEVPGSMDIQYF
TRBJ1-6 TRBV7-2 NA NA TGTGCCAGCAGCTTAGCGTCTCTACCCCTCCACTTT CASSLASLPLHF
TRBJ2-5 TRBV4-2 NA NA TGTGCCAGCAGCCAAGGTTATAGGGGTGACCAAGAGACCCAGTACTTC CASSQGYRGDQETQYF
TRBJ2-4 TRBV15 NA TRBD2 TGTGCCACCAGTCCCGGACTAGAGGGCAAAAACATTCAGTACTTC CATSPGLEGKNIQYF
TRBJ2-1 TRBV6-1 NA NA TGTGCCAGCAGCCCCGGAGGGGCCTACAATGAGCAGTTCTTC CASSPGGAYNEQFF
TRBJ2-3 TRBV27 NA NA TGTGCCAGCAGTTTCGGGGTTTGGGCAGATACGCAGTATTTT CASSFGVWADTQYF
TRBJ1-4 TRBV25-1 NA NA TGTGCCAGCAGTGATCCCCGAACCCATGAAAAACTGTTTTTT CASSDPRTHEKLFF
TRBJ2-1 TRBV10-3 NA NA TGTGCCATCAACCAGGGAATAGGGGGTAATGAGCAGTTCTTC CAINQGIGGNEQFF
TRBJ2-7 TRBV18 NA NA TGTGCCAGCTCACCACCGAACTACTACGAGCAGTACTTC CASSPPNYYEQYF
TRBJ1-2 TRBV6-5 NA TRBD1 TGTGCCAGCAGTTACTCTAGGACAGGGGGTTCCTATGGCTACACCTTC CASSYSRTGGSYGYTF
TRBJ2-1 TRBV6-1 NA NA TGTGCCAGCAGTGAAGCGGGAGTGGCCAATGAGCAGTTCTTC CASSEAGVANEQFF
TRBJ2-7 TRBV7-2 NA NA TGTGCCAGCAGCCCCCTCGGCCCCCGGTACGAGCAGTACTTC CASSPLGPRYEQYF
TRBJ1-2 TRBV5-8 few NA TGTGCCAGCAGCTTGGCCGCGGGCTCCTACACCTTC CASSLAAGSYTF
TRBJ2-5 TRBV30 NA NA TGTGCCTGGAGTTGGACCCGTCGAGAGACCCAGTACTTC CAWSWTRRETQYF
TRBJ1-1 TRBV5-1 few TRBD1 TGCGCCAGCAGCTACCGGACAGGGAGGACTGAAGCTTTCTTT CASSYRTGRTEAFF
TRBJ2-2 TRBV11-2 NA NA TGTGCCAGCAGCGCCCAGGGATTTAACACCGGGGAGCTGTTTTTT CASSAQGFNTGELFF
TRBJ2-1 TRBV12-5 once TRBD2 TGTGCTAGTGGTTTAACTAGCGGGGTCTACAATGAGCAGTTCTTC CASGLTSGVYNEQFF
TRBJ1-1 TRBV4-1 NA NA TGCGCCAGCAGCCTATTCTTACAGGGGAACACTGAAGCTTTCTTT CASSLFLQGNTEAFF
TRBJ2-2 TRBV27 NA NA TGTGCCAGCAGTTTCCTAAGGGGGGCCGGGGAGCTGTTTTTT CASSFLRGAGELFF
TRBJ1-2 TRBV6-5 NA NA TGTGCCAGCACCTCCTGGCAGGGCAACTATGGCTACACCTTC CASTSWQGNYGYTF
TRBJ2-2 TRBV4-2 NA TRBD2 TGTGCCAGCAGCCACCGGGGTAGCGGGAGGGCGAACACCGGGGAGCTGTTTTTT CASSHRGSGRANTGELFF
TRBJ2-4 TRBV11-3 NA TRBD1 TGTGCCAGCAGCTCGTGGGACAGGGGTATCAATAGCATTCAGTACTTC CASSSWDRGINSIQYF
TRBJ2-3 TRBV7-9 NA TRBD2 TGTGCCAGCAGCTCCCGGACTAGCGGAATGGTGGCAGATACGCAGTATTTT CASSSRTSGMVADTQYF
TRBJ2-5 TRBV7-6 NA NA TGTGCCAGCAGCTTAGGACTACAAGAGACCCAGTACTTC CASSLGLQETQYF
TRBJ1-2 TRBV15 NA NA TGTGCCACCAGCAGAAGTTACAGCATTAACTATGGCTACACCTTC CATSRSYSINYGYTF
TRBJ2-1 TRBV19 NA NA TGTGCCAGTAGTAACCCCTATCGGGGGAGCTCCTACAATGAGCAGTTCTTC CASSNPYRGSSYNEQFF
TRBJ2-3 TRBV9 NA NA TGTGCCAGCAGCGTTCGGGACTCGGCTGGAGATACGCAGTATTTT CASSVRDSAGDTQYF
TRBJ2-2 TRBV5-1 NA NA TGCGCCAGCAGCTTGGAATCGCGCAGAGGGTCTAGCGGGGAGCTGTTTTTT CASSLESRRGSSGELFF
TRBJ2-2 TRBV6-1 NA NA TGTGCCAGCAGTGAAGTTCCGTTGAACACCGGGGAGCTGTTTTTT CASSEVPLNTGELFF
TRBJ2-4 TRBV7-9 NA NA TGTGCCAGCAGCAGCCAGGGGCTAGCCAAAAACATTCAGTACTTC CASSSQGLAKNIQYF
TRBJ1-1 TRBV6-5 few TRBD1 TGTGCCAGCAGTTACCGAAGGACAGGGGCTGAAGCTTTCTTT CASSYRRTGAEAFF
TRBJ1-6 TRBV5-4 NA TRBD1 TGTGCCAGCAGCCCCACCAACGACAGGGTCCGTCGGAGTTCACCCCTCCACTTT CASSPTNDRVRRSSPLHF
TRBJ2-7 TRBV29-1 once TRBD1 TGCAGCGTTCGGGACAGCTACGAGCAGTACTTC CSVRDSYEQYF
TRBJ2-1 TRBV4-1 NA TRBD1 TGCGCCAGCAGCCAAGTGACAGGGGACGATGAGCAGTTCTTC CASSQVTGDDEQFF
TRBJ2-3 TRBV10-1 NA NA TGCGCAGCCAGCCGAAAACCCACAGATACGCAGTATTTT CAASRKPTDTQYF
TRBJ2-6 TRBV29-1 NA NA TGCAGCGTTGAAGCTTCCTTCGGCTCTGGGGCCAACGTCCTGACTTTC CSVEASFGSGANVLTF
TRBJ2-3 TRBV5-4 NA NA TGTGCCAGCAGCTCGCCCACTAGCCCAGATACGCAGTATTTT CASSSPTSPDTQYF